This T cell receptor beta chain was obtained from a study of PD-1 blockade in classical Hodgkin lymphoma. Study-level findings and limits: Patients starting nivolumab less than 1 year after ASCT had lower diversity and were excluded from later analyses. CD4+ TCR diversity, unlike CD8+, rose significantly by C4D1.

Repertoires were generated with immunoSEQ multiplex PCR, while TCRdb's copy carries only in-frame clones and drops some. The sample comprises fewer than 45,000 clones, around 64% of which are singletons, and 3% to 3.5% rests with the top ten. This clone was counted between two and nine times. Its antigen is currently unknown. Time point in this sample: cycle 4 day 1 (C4D1), after 5 to 7 weeks of nivolumab. Every single patient, without exception, relapsed after autologous stem cell transplantation, and brentuximab vedotin exposure varied. Progressive disease, partial response or complete response was each patient's best response. This CDR3 has 15 amino acids. Per germline, CDR1 SGHTA and CDR2 FQGNSA. Germline trimming cut 5 bases from V and 6 bases from J; bases unmatched to any gene: 10.

The J gene is TRBJ2-7, the V gene TRBV7-2, with 10 bases matching TRBD1. The clonotype was recovered from a human donor with classical Hodgkin lymphoma. The starting material was peripheral blood mononuclear cells (PBMCs), obtained before the fourth cycle of nivolumab. CDR3 DNA: TGTGCCAGCAGCACAGACAGGGGGCGTTCGTTCGAGCAGTACTTC. Protein sequence: CASSTDRGRSFEQYF.